Detailed here is one T cell receptor (beta chain). This record comes from a study of T cells after yellow fever vaccination. The V gene's germline CDR1 is KGHDR and CDR2 SFDVKD. Trimming left V 9 bases short and J 2 bases short, with 8 bases between. This CDR3 region has 12 residues. TCRdb reanalysed the 5' RACE reads using MiXCR and keeps one entry per CDR3 protein. The sample carries fewer than 350,000 distinct CDR3 sequences, 3.5% to 4.5% recorded once. The chain couples TRBV24-1 to TRBJ2-3, with D tentatively TRBD2 (5 bases). This clonotype originated in a man younger than 30 who received the YFV17D yellow fever vaccine. The specimen comprised PBMCs, sampled 15 days after the yellow fever booster vaccination. The CDR3 reads CATGGDTDTQYF. In DNA, the CDR3 is TGTGCCACCGGAGGTGACACAGATACGCAGTATTTT.